What follows are 19 T cell receptor beta chains derived from one specimen sequenced in a study of beta chain features in type 1 diabetes (dated by TCRdb to between 2017 and 2018). General findings and caveats noted by the study authors: In all four CD4+ subsets, TCRB CDR3 length was moderately but significantly shorter in type 1 diabetes patients.

The library relied on the immunoSEQ multiplex PCR assay. The High Capacity cDNA Reverse Transcription Kit was used to reverse transcribe all of the isolated RNA, meaning that expressed TCRB transcripts were what got sequenced. What TCRdb holds here is the immuneACCESS table cut down to in-frame rearrangements. Part of the clones is not present; checked against another copy, under half of the missing clones reflect an unresolved V gene, and the others are unexplained. The sample table shows 250,000 to 300,000 clones, and around 22% are seen once. Over 0.01% of the sample is in the top ten clones. These receptors are not linked to any known antigen. Input material: naive CD4+ T cells from blood. This specimen's cell subset or site label, per the study, means: true naive CD4+ T cells. The receptors shown here come from a woman aged 25 to 39 with type 1 diabetes.

This chain joins TRBV29-1 and TRBJ2-1, with TRBD2 matching over 11 bases. The V gene's germline CDR1 is SQVTM and CDR2 ANQGSEA. Trimming removed 4 bases from V and 3 bases from J; junction bases left unmatched: 11. The CDR3 contains 17 residues. The CDR3 DNA is TGCAGCGTTGTGCCTAGCGGGAGGTATTTATTCTACAATGAGCAGTTCTTC. Amino acid sequence: CSVVPSGRYLFYNEQFF.

This clone was recorded a few times. V gene TRBV11-2 combines with J gene TRBJ2-3; D is perhaps TRBD2 (5 bases). The CDR3 runs to 12 residues. The germline V gene encodes CDR1 SGHAT and CDR2 FQNNGV. V was clipped by 4 bases and J by 6 bases, with 8 bases between them. CDR3 coding DNA: TGTGCCAGCAGCTCAGCGGCCGATACGCAGTATTTT. Its translation: CASSSAADTQYF.

The V gene is TRBV9, the J gene TRBJ2-7, with 9 nucleotides matching TRBD2. Looked up from germline, CDR1 is SGDLS and CDR2 is YYNGEE. V gave up 4 bases and J gave up 4 bases; unmatched junction bases: 12. The CDR3 loop spans 16 amino acids. The CDR3 region is CASSTSASSGMYEQYF. DNA for the CDR3: TGTGCCAGCAGCACGTCGGCGTCTAGCGGGATGTACGAGCAGTACTTC.

This clone was counted between two and nine times. V and J are TRBV4-2 and TRBJ1-1; 8 nucleotides match TRBD1. The CDR3 contains 17 residues. Looked up from germline, CDR1 is LGHNA and CDR2 is YNFKEQ. The V and J ends lost 3 bases and 6 bases, in that order; junction bases with no gene match: 15. The CDR3 protein is CASSQGQDGPNKAEAFF. The CDR3 DNA reads as TGTGCCAGCAGCCAGGGACAGGATGGACCGAACAAGGCTGAAGCTTTCTTT.

This clone showed up just a few times. The rearrangement joins TRBV2 to TRBJ1-1, with a weak D call TRBD1 (5 bases). Germline CDR1 reads SNHLY; CDR2 reads FYNNEI. V was shortened by 7 bases and J by 0 bases, with 12 bases between the two germline ends. This CDR3 has 14 amino acids. CDR3 protein: CASNIGGMNTEAFF. DNA for the CDR3: TGTGCCAGCAATATCGGGGGAATGAACACTGAAGCTTTCTTT.

Regarding this clone: Other DNA sequences in this sample translate to the same CDR3. The rearrangement joins TRBV7-3 to TRBJ2-6; no firm D call. CDR3 length: 13 amino acids. The germline CDR1 and CDR2 sequences are SGHTA and FQGTGA. Trimming took 6 bases from V and 1 from J, leaving 4 bases between them. CDR3 DNA sequence: TGTGCCAGCAGTCCATCTGGGGCCAACGTCCTGACTTTC. Protein sequence: CASSPSGANVLTF.

A few counts support this clone. This sequence joins TRBV11-3 and TRBJ2-1, with D tentatively TRBD1 (5 bases). Germline loops: CDR1 SGHNT, CDR2 YENEEA. V was clipped by 0 bases and J by 5 bases, with 8 bases between them. The CDR3 length is 14 residues. The CDR3, as DNA: TGTGCCAGCAGCTTAGAGTGGGGCCACAATGAGCAGTTCTTC. Encoded protein: CASSLEWGHNEQFF.

Regarding this clone: Additional DNA sequences in this sample encode the identical CDR3. The chain recombines TRBV20-1 with TRBJ2-7, with D possibly TRBD2 on 5 matching bases. Trimming took 6 bases from V and 4 from J, leaving 10 bases between them. CDR1 is DFQATT, CDR2 SNEGSKA, per germline (reference sequence). This CDR3 has 11 residues. CDR3 protein: CSAYIAYEQYF. The CDR3 DNA reads TGCAGTGCCTATATAGCGTACGAGCAGTACTTC.

This clone was observed a few times. V gene TRBV29-1 combines with J gene TRBJ2-1, with a weak D call TRBD2 (7 bases). V was shortened by 3 bases and J by 6 bases, with 18 bases between the two germline ends. Germline assignment: CDR1 SQVTM and CDR2 ANQGSEA. The CDR3 consists of 15 residues. In nucleotides, the CDR3 is TGCAGCGTTGAGGCGAGGCGGGGGCTAGGCAATGAGCAGTTCTTC. Translated: CSVEARRGLGNEQFF.

The chain recombines TRBV5-1 with TRBJ2-1, with 7 bases matching TRBD2. V was clipped by 1 base and J by 5 bases; unmatched bases: 0. The CDR3 is made up of 13 amino acids. Germline CDR1 reads SGHRS; CDR2 reads YFSETQ. This chain's CDR3 is CASSLLADNEQFF. The CDR3 DNA is TGCGCCAGCAGCTTGCTAGCGGACAATGAGCAGTTCTTC.

This clone has just a few counts. DNA for the CDR3: TGTGCCACCAGCAGAGGACAGGTCCCGAACACTGAAGCTTTCTTT. The encoded protein is CATSRGQVPNTEAFF. The chain recombines TRBV15 with TRBJ1-1; D may be TRBD1 (6 bases). CDR3 length: 15 residues. CDR1 and CDR2 (germline): LNHNV, YYDKDF (reference sequence). Trimming pared 1 base from V and 1 base from J, leaving 10 bases between.

This chain uses TRBV30 with TRBJ1-4; D gene ambiguous. V was shortened by 0 bases and J by 5 bases, with 7 bases between the two germline ends. Germline V gene lookup returns CDR1 GTSNPN and CDR2 SVGIG (reference sequence). This CDR3 comprises 13 residues. CDR3 nucleotides: TGTGCCTGGAGTGTGAGTCTGAATGAAAAACTGTTTTTT. Its translation is CAWSVSLNEKLFF.

In this sample, this clone turned up a few times. V is TRBV4-2 and J is TRBJ2-1; TRBD2 matches 11 bases. The V and J ends lost 5 bases and 7 bases, in that order; junction bases with no gene match: 7. CDR1 and CDR2 (germline): LGHNA, YNFKEQ. This CDR3 is built from 15 residues. CDR3 loop: CASSMGLAVINEQFF. DNA for the CDR3: TGTGCCAGCAGCATGGGACTAGCGGTTATTAATGAGCAGTTCTTC.

The chain joins TRBV29-1 to TRBJ2-5, with TRBD1 as a possible D gene (6 bases). Between the trimmed V and J ends, which lost 3 bases and 1 base, there was a span of 18 bases. Germline CDR1 reads SQVTM; CDR2 reads ANQGSEA. CDR3 length equals 16 residues. The DNA of the CDR3 is TGCAGCGTTGAGAGTGGGTACAGGGTCGGCCAAGAGACCCAGTACTTC. It is translated as CSVESGYRVGQETQYF. The whole variable domain, filled in from reference TRBV29-1 and TRBJ2-5, reads SAVISQKPSRDICQRGTSLTIQCQVDSQVTMMFWYRQQPGQSLTLIATANQGSEATYESGFVIDKFPISRPNLTFSTLTVSNMSPEDSSIYLCSVESGYRVGQETQYFGPGTRLLVL.

This clone occurred a few times. Distinct nucleotide sequences in the sample also encode this CDR3. CDR3 coding DNA: TGTGCCAGCAGCGTAGGTCAGGGAGAAGCTTTCTTT. Its protein is CASSVGQGEAFF. The chain combines TRBV9 with TRBJ1-1; tentatively, D is TRBD1 (5 bases). In germline, CDR1 is SGDLS, CDR2 YYNGEE. CDR3 size: 12 residues. Trimming left V 0 bases short and J 8 bases short, with 8 bases between.

This clone was found a few times. The chain uses TRBV5-1 and TRBJ2-5, with TRBD2 matching over 7 bases. The V gene's germline CDR1 is SGHRS and CDR2 YFSETQ. The CDR3 has 15 amino acids. J lost 2 bases, V lost 0 bases, and 4 bases had no gene match. This chain's CDR3 is CASSLVGLVQETQYF. The DNA of the CDR3 is TGCGCCAGCAGCTTGGTCGGACTAGTACAAGAGACCCAGTACTTC. The complete variable domain, with remaining parts taken from reference TRBV5-1 and TRBJ2-5, reads KAGVTQTPRYLIKTRGQQVTLSCSPISGHRSVSWYQQTPGQGLQFLFEYFSETQRNKGNFPGRFSGRQFSNSRSEMNVSTLELGDSALYLCASSLVGLVQETQYFGPGTRLLVL.

CDR3 protein: CASARGSGSFSYNEQFF. CDR3 nucleotide sequence: TGTGCCAGCGCACGAGGTTCGGGATCATTCTCCTACAATGAGCAGTTCTTC. The V and J genes are TRBV5-4 and TRBJ2-1; weak D call: TRBD2 (5 bases). The CDR3 is 17 residues long. The ends were cut back, 7 bases at V and 0 bases at J, with 20 bases in the middle. Germline V CDR1 and CDR2: SGHNT, YYREEE (reference sequence).

The chain joins TRBV2 to TRBJ1-3; D uncertain. The CDR3 length is 12 residues. Trimming took 6 bases from V and 4 from J, leaving 7 bases between them. Germline CDR1 SNHLY, CDR2 FYNNEI. The CDR3 sequence: CASSLEGNTIYF. CDR3 nucleotides: TGTGCCAGCAGCCTGGAGGGAAACACCATATATTTT. The full variable domain, with the rest looked up from reference TRBV2 and TRBJ1-3, is EPEVTQTPSHQVTQMGQEVILRCVPISNHLYFYWYRQILGQKVEFLVSFYNNEISEKSEIFDDQFSVERPDGSNFTLKIRSTKLEDSAMYFCASSLEGNTIYFGEGSWLTVV.

The chain recombines TRBV29-1 with TRBJ1-1; the match to TRBD1 covers 9 bases. Germline CDR1 and CDR2: SQVTM and ANQGSEA. The CDR3 contains 14 residues. After removal of 6 bases from V and 4 bases from J, the junction contained 9 bases not matched to a gene. The CDR3 DNA is TGCAGCGTCGCCACAGGGGGCTGGGGCACTGAAGCTTTCTTT. This sequence encodes CSVATGGWGTEAFF.